These T cell receptor beta chains were read from a single sample in a study of molecular identifiers for immune sequencing clone quantification. TCRdb passed the PCR reads through MiXCR, listing each CDR3 protein once. The sample includes 490,000 or so distinct CDR3 sequences, 20% to 25% of them seen just once. Sequencing was carried out using naive CD8+ T cells from blood, with Jurkat cell RNA spiked in. The receptors were sampled from a human donor in good health. Some libraries in this study had Jurkat cell RNA spiked in. The CDR3 runs from the conserved cysteine through the conserved F or W. Each record gives: V gene, J gene, clone size, D gene, CDR3 protein, CDR3 DNA. The D gene is left open where the match is weak. Clone sizes are given selectively: once, few, many, or a class where the clone is expanded.

V: TRBV7-3
J: TRBJ2-3
size: -
D: -
CDR3: CASSSLPGSPDTQYF
DNA: TGTGCCAGCAGCTCCCTGCCGGGATCCCCAGATACGCAGTATTTT

V: TRBV7-9
J: TRBJ2-7
size: -
D: TRBD1
CDR3: CASSIGDSYPYEQYF
DNA: TGTGCCAGCAGCATAGGGGACAGTTACCCCTACGAGCAGTACTTC

V: TRBV6-1
J: TRBJ1-1
size: few
D: TRBD1
CDR3: CASSERESGGYTEAFF
DNA: TGTGCCAGCAGTGAAAGGGAATCAGGGGGGTACACTGAAGCTTTCTTT

V: TRBV5-4
J: TRBJ2-5
size: many
D: -
CDR3: CASSLLLSKETQYF
DNA: TGTGCCAGCAGCTTGCTTCTCAGCAAAGAGACCCAGTACTTC

V: TRBV7-2
J: TRBJ2-5
size: many
D: TRBD2
CDR3: CASSLAPAGGQETQYF
DNA: TGTGCCAGCAGCTTAGCACCAGCGGGGGGGCAAGAGACCCAGTACTTC

V: TRBV4-3
J: TRBJ2-3
size: -
D: TRBD2
CDR3: CASSPLGRVAGGITSTDTQYF
DNA: TGCGCCAGCAGCCCACTCGGGAGGGTAGCGGGGGGGATTACTAGCACAGATACGCAGTATTTT

V: TRBV11-2
J: TRBJ1-1
size: -
D: -
CDR3: CASSLNHTEAFF
DNA: TGTGCCAGCAGCTTAAATCACACTGAAGCTTTCTTT

V: TRBV20-1
J: TRBJ2-3
size: many
D: -
CDR3: CSARDPAEATDTQYF
DNA: TGCAGTGCTAGGGACCCAGCGGAGGCCACAGATACGCAGTATTTT

V: TRBV19
J: TRBJ1-4
size: -
D: -
CDR3: CASSDSEKLFF
DNA: TGTGCCAGTAGCGATAGTGAAAAACTGTTTTTT

V: TRBV30
J: TRBJ2-3
size: -
D: -
CDR3: CAWRDRIDTQYF
DNA: TGTGCCTGGAGGGACAGAATAGATACGCAGTATTTT

V: TRBV7-9
J: TRBJ2-1
size: many
D: TRBD2
CDR3: CASSQTWTSGSDEQFF
DNA: TGTGCCAGCAGCCAGACCTGGACTAGCGGGAGCGATGAGCAGTTCTTC

V: TRBV18
J: TRBJ2-7
size: many
D: -
CDR3: CASSPWSGADEQYF
DNA: TGTGCCAGCTCACCATGGTCGGGGGCGGACGAGCAGTACTTC

V: TRBV11-2
J: TRBJ2-3
size: -
D: TRBD2
CDR3: CASSLVLAGRDTQYF
DNA: TGTGCCAGCAGCTTAGTATTAGCGGGGCGGGATACGCAGTATTTT

V: TRBV6-6
J: TRBJ2-7
size: few
D: TRBD2
CDR3: CASSFISLGGSPYEQYF
DNA: TGTGCCAGCAGTTTCATTTCTTTAGGCGGGAGCCCCTACGAGCAGTACTTC

V: TRBV6-5
J: TRBJ2-2
size: few
D: TRBD2
CDR3: CASSYSASGGTKRNTGELFF
DNA: TGTGCCAGCAGTTACTCGGCCAGCGGGGGTACAAAAAGGAACACCGGGGAGCTGTTTTTT

V: TRBV7-9
J: TRBJ1-3
size: -
D: -
CDR3: CASTRSEGMGGDTIYF
DNA: TGTGCCAGCACCCGGAGTGAGGGCATGGGTGGAGACACCATATATTTT

V: TRBV5-6
J: TRBJ2-7
size: many
D: TRBD1
CDR3: CASSQGAAYEQYF
DNA: TGTGCCAGCAGCCAGGGGGCGGCCTACGAGCAGTACTTC

V: TRBV12-3/TRBV12-4
J: TRBJ1-5
size: many
D: TRBD1
CDR3: CASSLRQGANQPQHF
DNA: TGTGCCAGCAGTCTACGACAGGGAGCCAATCAGCCCCAGCATTTT

V: TRBV7-6
J: TRBJ2-5
size: many
D: TRBD2
CDR3: CASSLANSGGPQETQYF
DNA: TGTGCCAGCAGCTTAGCGAATAGCGGGGGCCCCCAAGAGACCCAGTACTTC

V: TRBV4-3
J: TRBJ2-1
size: few
D: TRBD1
CDR3: CASSQSGQGYEQFF
DNA: TGCGCCAGCAGCCAATCGGGACAGGGTTATGAGCAGTTCTTC

V: TRBV27
J: TRBJ2-5
size: -
D: -
CDR3: CANSPNQETQYF
DNA: TGTGCCAACAGTCCAAACCAAGAGACCCAGTACTTC

V: TRBV7-9
J: TRBJ1-2
size: few
D: -
CDR3: CASSVRGEVGYTF
DNA: TGTGCCAGCAGCGTTAGGGGGGAGGTCGGCTACACCTTC

V: TRBV30
J: TRBJ1-1
size: few
D: -
CDR3: CAWSVGGPEAFF
DNA: TGTGCCTGGAGTGTCGGGGGCCCTGAAGCTTTCTTT

V: TRBV7-9
J: TRBJ2-3
size: many
D: -
CDR3: CASSLVGRETDTQYF
DNA: TGTGCCAGCAGCTTAGTCGGCAGGGAGACAGATACGCAGTATTTT

V: TRBV7-6
J: TRBJ2-3
size: many
D: TRBD1
CDR3: CASSKDRTDTQYF
DNA: TGTGCCAGCAGCAAGGACAGGACAGATACGCAGTATTTT

V: TRBV11-2
J: TRBJ2-7
size: many
D: TRBD1
CDR3: CASSPTGNFAYEQYF
DNA: TGTGCCAGCAGCCCGACAGGGAATTTTGCATATGAGCAGTACTTC

V: TRBV7-8
J: TRBJ1-4
size: many
D: -
CDR3: CASSLVSGFYEKLFF
DNA: TGTGCCAGCAGCTTAGTTTCCGGGTTCTACGAAAAACTGTTTTTT